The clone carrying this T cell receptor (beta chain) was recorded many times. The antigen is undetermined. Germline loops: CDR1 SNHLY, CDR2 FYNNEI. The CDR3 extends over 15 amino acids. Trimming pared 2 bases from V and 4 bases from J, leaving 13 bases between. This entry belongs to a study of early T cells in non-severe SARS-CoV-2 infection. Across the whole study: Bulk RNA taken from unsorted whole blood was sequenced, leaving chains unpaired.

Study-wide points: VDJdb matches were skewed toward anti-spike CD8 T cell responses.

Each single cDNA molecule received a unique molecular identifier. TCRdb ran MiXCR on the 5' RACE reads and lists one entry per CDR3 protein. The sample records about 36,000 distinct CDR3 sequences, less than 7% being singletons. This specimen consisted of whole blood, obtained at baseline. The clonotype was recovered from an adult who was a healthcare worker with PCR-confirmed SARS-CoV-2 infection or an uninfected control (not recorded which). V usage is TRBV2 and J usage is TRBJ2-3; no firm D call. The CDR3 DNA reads TGTGCCAGCAGTGAAATACCGGGTTTGTCAGATACGCAGTATTTT. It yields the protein CASSEIPGLSDTQYF.